This entry features one T cell receptor beta chain sequence. These data originate in a study of CD8 T cells in Susac syndrome. Trimming shortened V by 0 bases and J by 4 bases, and 13 bases separated the two germline ends. Germline CDR1 and CDR2: MGHRA and YSYEKL. There are 15 residues in the CDR3. cDNA came from about 0.5 to 1 ug RNA primed by random hexamers. Each CDR3 protein gets one entry after TCRdb re-called the immunoSEQ multiplex PCR reads with MiXCR. The sample records about 130,000 distinct CDR3 sequences, 90% to 95% being singletons. The sample was CD8+ T cells from PBMCs. The chain recombines TRBV4-1 with TRBJ2-7; a weak D match, TRBD2 (6 bases). This TCR came from a human donor with Susac syndrome. The CDR3 is CASSQDPGEGYEQYF. The CDR3 coding sequence is TGCGCCAGCAGCCAAGATCCGGGGGAAGGTTACGAGCAGTACTTC.